This T cell receptor (beta chain) appears in the sequencing data of a study of blood T cell repertoires in COVID-19. In terms of age and location, participants ranged from about 18 to 95 years and lived in approximately 26 US areas. Original analysis: For nucleated cells, counts were estimated from reference gene primer amplification. Sequenced by immunoSEQ multiplex PCR; TCRdb stores in-frame clones only, minus some. That table supplies the V and J calls and clone size; D and trimming were determined from the DNA. The table has some 490,000 clones, 80% to 90% seen once; the top ten hold roughly 8.5%. J was trimmed by 2 bases and V by 7 bases; bases with no gene match: 4. The CDR3 totals 14 residues. Germline CDR1 is SNHLY and CDR2 is FYNNEI.

This clonotype originated in an older woman who had recovered from COVID-19. Sequenced sample: PBMCs or T cells enriched from blood (not recorded which). The V call is TRBV2, the J call TRBJ2-2; 7 bases align to TRBD1. The CDR3 loop reads CASNGQVNTGELFF. CDR3 DNA sequence: TGTGCCAGCAACGGACAGGTTAACACCGGGGAGCTGTTTTTT.